Given below is one T cell receptor beta chain in context. Antigen specificity is unknown. The data belong to a study of shared clonotypes between healthy human individuals. Researchers divided each subset's genomic DNA evenly across several immunoSEQ plates. Some clones are missing from TCRdb's copy, which holds only in-frame ones; the method was immunoSEQ multiplex PCR. The repertoire includes about 2 million clones, 85% to 95% of them detected once, and approximately 0.13% sits in the top ten. The CDR3 length is 13 residues. With 5 bases removed from V and 4 bases from J, the gap between germline ends came to 11 bases. Germline CDR1 SEHNR, CDR2 FQNEAQ (reference sequence). Whole-study findings and limits: Only blood samples were collected, and tissue repertoires likely differ. Clonotype sharing levels among donors were expected to vary with sequencing depth.

The sequence came from a man younger than 35 in good health. The sample was naive CD4+ T cells sorted from blood. Subset specified: CD45RA+ positively selected. The chain employs TRBV7-9 and TRBJ1-2; tentatively, D is TRBD1 (6 bases). The CDR3 reads CASSPDRFYGYTF. The CDR3, as DNA: TGTGCCAGCAGCCCGGACAGATTCTATGGCTACACCTTC.